The source of this T cell receptor beta chain is a study of cytomegalovirus exposure and HLA in healthy donors. The wider study: The roughly 120 validation repertoires, a later analysis reported, used the same platform as the approximately 730 repertoires from the first cohort.

Among the approximately 130 subjects of the validation cohort, separate from the approximately 660-subject first cohort, were the donors. Per the germline V gene, CDR1 is MNHNY and CDR2 is SVGAGI (reference sequence). CDR3 length: 13 amino acids. V was pared by 3 bases and J by 1 base, with 6 bases between. The method was immunoSEQ multiplex PCR; TCRdb's version includes in-frame clones alone and lacks a portion of them. The sample has 150,000 to 200,000 clones; 87% are singletons. A single count supports this clone. What it recognizes is unknown. Study-level points and caveats: It was reportedly the case that the classifier diagnosed cytomegalovirus status with high specificity and sensitivity. Most sequenced TCRs were rare (though some public TCRs occurred in many donors).

This TCR was recovered from a woman aged 25 to 39 in good health and CMV-seronegative. Material for sequencing was PBMCs. The chain recombines TRBV6-6 with TRBJ1-1; D unresolved. The CDR3: CASSYTENTEAFF. As DNA, the CDR3 is TGTGCCAGCAGTTATACAGAGAACACTGAAGCTTTCTTT.